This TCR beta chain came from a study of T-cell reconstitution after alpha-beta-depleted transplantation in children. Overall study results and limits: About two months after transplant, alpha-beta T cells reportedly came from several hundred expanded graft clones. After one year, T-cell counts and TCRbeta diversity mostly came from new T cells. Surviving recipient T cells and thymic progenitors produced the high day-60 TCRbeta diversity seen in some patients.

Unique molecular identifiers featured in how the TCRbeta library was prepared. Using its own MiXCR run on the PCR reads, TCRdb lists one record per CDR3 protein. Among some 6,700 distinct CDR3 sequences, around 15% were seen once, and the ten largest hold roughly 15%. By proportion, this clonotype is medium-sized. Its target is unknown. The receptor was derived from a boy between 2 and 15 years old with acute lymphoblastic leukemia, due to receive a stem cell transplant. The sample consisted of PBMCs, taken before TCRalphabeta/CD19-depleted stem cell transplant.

The CDR3 DNA follows: TGTGCCAGTAGTATATTAAGCGGGGGGGCCGAGCAGTACTTC. Translated, it gives CASSILSGGAEQYF. The V gene is TRBV19, the J gene TRBJ2-7; 10 bases fit TRBD2. This CDR3 region has 14 residues. Per the germline V gene, CDR1 is LNHDA and CDR2 is SQIVND (reference sequence). The V and J ends lost 2 bases and 6 bases, in that order; junction bases with no gene match: 4.